The sample holds many counts of the clone carrying this T cell receptor (beta chain). The ends were cut back, 0 bases at V and 0 bases at J, with 18 bases in the middle. The CDR3 covers 18 residues. Germline CDR1 reads DFQATT; CDR2 reads SNEGSKA (reference sequence). This specimen comes from a study of T-cell memory formation after mild COVID-19. Looking at the study overall: Largely, the TCR clusters proved donor specific.

5'RACE, which relied on constant-segment primers, yielded TCR alpha and TCR beta cDNA libraries carrying sample barcodes and UMIs. TCRdb recomputed calls from the 5' RACE reads with MiXCR, one row per CDR3 protein. The table has fewer than 300,000 distinct CDR3 sequences, 16% seen once. The sequenced sample was PBMCs or a T cell subset sorted from them (not recorded which). The chain employs TRBV20-1 and TRBJ2-1; the D is unclear. This sequence originates from a young man who had mild COVID-19 (a few samples of this study predate the infection). Cell type and time point are not known. In DNA form, the CDR3 reads TGCAGTGCTAGAGATCTCTTGAAGGGCGTTAGCTCCTACAATGAGCAGTTCTTC. Protein sequence: CSARDLLKGVSSYNEQFF.